This TCR beta chain is drawn from a study of T-cell memory formation after mild COVID-19. Study-level points and caveats: Several responding clones turned up in pre-infection memory, indicating that cross-reactive memory may have taken part. There was no confirmation that second-wave clones peaking on day 37 were SARS-CoV-2 specific. Day 15 to 85 contractors were CD4/CD8 balanced; later expanders leaned CD4+.

For this clonotype: Antigen: not known.

This CDR3 comprises 14 residues. V lost 0 bases, J lost 4 bases, and 11 bases lay in between. Germline CDR1 is SGDLS and CDR2 is YYNGEE. TCRdb reprocessed the 5' RACE reads with MiXCR, giving one entry per CDR3 protein. Of 200,000 to 300,000 distinct CDR3 sequences in the sample, 15% were seen once. What was sequenced was PBMCs or a T cell subset sorted from them (not recorded which). This clonotype originated in an adult woman who had mild COVID-19 (a few samples of this study predate the infection). Cell type and time point are not known. The chain carries TRBV9 and TRBJ2-7, with D perhaps TRBD1 (6 bases). CDR3 nucleotide sequence: TGTGCCAGCAGCGTAGCCGAAGGGGGTTACGAGCAGTACTTC. Amino acids: CASSVAEGGYEQYF.